This T cell receptor (beta chain) was observed in a study of T cells in localized non-small cell lung cancer. Study results and caveats: Uninvolved adjacent lung had more T cell clonality than any other tissue, topping tumor. Appearance in adjacent lung was seen for a median approximately 59 of the top 100 tumor clones.

This clone came up once. Its antigen is not identified. Sequenced by immunoSEQ multiplex PCR; TCRdb stores in-frame clones only, minus some. Among about 48,000 clones listed, roughly 80% were seen once. Trimming stripped 3 bases from V and 3 bases from J, with 13 bases between. Germline V gene lookup returns CDR1 SGHDT and CDR2 YYEEEE. CDR3 size: 14 residues. The receptor comes from a man aged 35 to 70 with stage I squamous cell lung carcinoma. Material: peripheral blood, obtained before any cancer treatment. J is TRBJ2-7 and V is TRBV5-6; D might be TRBD1 or TRBD2, each matching 5 bases. The DNA for the CDR3 is TGTGCCAGCAGCTCCCTCCGAGGGGTCTACGAGCAGTACTTC. This gives the protein CASSSLRGVYEQYF.